Given below is one T cell receptor beta chain in context. Its specificity is not known. The table came from immunoSEQ multiplex PCR; TCRdb's copy has only in-frame clones and leaves some out. The sample holds roughly 1,600,000 clones, around 98.5% seen once. This sample was taken from a study of shared clonotypes between healthy human individuals. Study-level background: CD8 memory received one plate per donor, CD8 naive two, CD4 memory three and CD4 naive three.

Study-level findings and limits: Sample collection involved blood only; tissue repertoires are likely different.

Trimming removed 2 bases at V and 2 bases at J, with 11 bases between. The length of the CDR3 is 14 residues. The germline V gene encodes CDR1 SGHDT and CDR2 YYEEEE. Free of recent acute infections or vaccinations, the donors were healthy HIV-negative adults. The receptor comes from a young man in good health. J is TRBJ2-7 and V is TRBV5-6, with D possibly TRBD2 on 6 matching bases. The material sequenced was naive CD4+ T cells sorted from blood. Subset indicated: CD45RA+ positively selected. CDR3: CASSFFSGTYEQYF. In nucleotides, the CDR3 is TGTGCCAGCAGCTTTTTTAGCGGTACCTACGAGCAGTACTTC.